These 23 T cell receptor beta chains were sequenced from one sample in a study of response to subunit inactivated influenza vaccine. TCRdb recomputed calls from the RT-PCR reads with MiXCR, one row per CDR3 protein. The sample consists of roughly 620,000 distinct CDR3 sequences, 10% to 12% of them appearing once. The data also belong to a second study, concerning T cells expressing NK-cell markers. That study reports: With UMIs, 5'RACE template switching was used to make TCR beta cDNA.

The material was PBMCs from blood, obtained on the day of vaccination. Receptor source: a middle-aged man who received an inactivated influenza vaccine.

At least ten counts were recorded for this clonotype. V and J are TRBV5-1 and TRBJ1-2; 8 nucleotides line up with TRBD1. The junction had 3 bases not matched to a gene; V was cut back by 4 bases and J by 7 bases. The CDR3 is 12 amino acids. Per the germline V gene, CDR1 is SGHRS and CDR2 is YFSETQ. The CDR3 nucleotides read TGCGCCAGCAGCCTGGACAGGGCTGGCTACACCTTC. This codes for CASSLDRAGYTF.

The CDR3 region has the DNA TGTGCCAGCAGTGAAGGAGGCAGGGGATTGAACACTGAAGCTTTCTTT. Its protein is CASSEGGRGLNTEAFF. This chain links TRBV25-1 with TRBJ1-1; D might be TRBD1 (6 bases). V gave up 2 bases and J gave up 0 bases, with 13 bases separating them. Germline-derived CDR1 and CDR2 are MGHDK and SYGVNS. This CDR3 spans 16 amino acids. Combining the CDR3 with reference TRBV25-1 and TRBJ1-1 gives the whole variable domain EADIYQTPRYLVIGTGKKITLECSQTMGHDKMYWYQQDPGMELHLIHYSYGVNSTEKGDLSSESTVSRIRTEHFPLTLESARPSHTSQYLCASSEGGRGLNTEAFFGQGTRLTVV.

This clonotype was counted between two and nine times. The chain uses TRBV20-1 and TRBJ1-2; 12 bases match TRBD1. Germline V CDR1 and CDR2: DFQATT, SNEGSKA (reference sequence). Trimming at V came to 6 bases and at J to 5 bases, leaving 10 bases not matched to a gene. The CDR3 totals 15 residues. DNA of the CDR3: TGCAGTGCACCGGGACAGGGGGCGCATTCTTATGGCTACACCTTC. Translation gives CSAPGQGAHSYGYTF.

V and J are TRBV18 and TRBJ2-7; D unclear. CDR3 length: 13 residues. V was cut by 3 bases and J by 2 bases, with 8 bases left in between. CDR1 is KGHSH, CDR2 LQKENI, per germline. CDR3 nucleotide sequence: TGTGCCAGCTCACCTCAAACAACCTACGAGCAGTACTTC. Its translation: CASSPQTTYEQYF.

This clonotype occurred a few times. The CDR3 DNA sequence: TGTGCCAGCAGCCCCCGACTAGCGATGAACACCGGGGAGCTGTTTTTT. This codes for CASSPRLAMNTGELFF. V gene TRBV7-2 combines with J gene TRBJ2-2, with 8 bases that match TRBD2. Germline trimming cut 5 bases from V and 1 base from J; bases unmatched to any gene: 6. The CDR3 spans 16 residues. Germline loops: CDR1 SGHTA, CDR2 FQGNSA. The complete variable domain, with remaining parts taken from reference TRBV7-2 and TRBJ2-2, reads GAGVSQSPSNKVTEKGKDVELRCDPISGHTALYWYRQSLGQGLEFLIYFQGNSAPDKSGLPSDRFSAERTGGSVSTLTIQRTQQEDSAVYLCASSPRLAMNTGELFFGEGSRLTVL.

The rearrangement joins TRBV28 to TRBJ2-4; D is perhaps TRBD2 (6 bases). Germline V lookup: CDR1 MDHEN, CDR2 SYDVKM. The CDR3 has 11 amino acids. V was cut by 8 bases and J by 8 bases, with 10 bases left in between. The CDR3 sequence is CASRWEDIQYF. The DNA of the CDR3 is TGTGCCAGCCGTTGGGAGGACATTCAGTACTTC.

This clonotype was recorded many times. In DNA, the CDR3 is TGCAGCGTTGTCGCTAGCGGAAACAATGAGCAGTTCTTC. This translates into CSVVASGNNEQFF. The J gene is TRBJ2-1, the V gene TRBV29-1, with 7 bases matching TRBD2. Germline V gene sequence: CDR1 SQVTM, CDR2 ANQGSEA. V lost 4 bases to trimming and J lost 5 bases; unmatched junction nucleotides: 5. The CDR3 has 13 amino acids.

This clonotype was found a few times. The CDR3 nucleotides are TGTGCCACCAGCGGATGGACAGGGTTCTACAATGAGCAGTTCTTC. This encodes CATSGWTGFYNEQFF. The chain recombines TRBV15 with TRBJ2-1; 8 bases match TRBD1. This CDR3 contains 15 residues. From germline, CDR1 is LNHNV and CDR2 YYDKDF (reference sequence). The trim removed 5 bases at V and 3 bases at J, leaving 6 bases unmatched.

The rearrangement joins TRBV20-1 to TRBJ2-5, with 7 bases identical to TRBD2. The V segment lost 3 bases and the J segment 5 bases; nucleotides outside the gene matches: 12. The germline V gene encodes CDR1 DFQATT and CDR2 SNEGSKA (reference sequence). The CDR3 extends over 15 amino acids. The CDR3 protein is CSARGAGRAGETQYF. For the CDR3, the DNA is TGCAGTGCTAGGGGAGCGGGACGGGCGGGGGAGACCCAGTACTTC.

The chain recombines TRBV7-9 with TRBJ2-7, with D possibly TRBD1 on 6 matching bases. In germline, CDR1 is SEHNR, CDR2 FQNEAQ (reference sequence). CDR3 length: 17 residues. Trimming took off 5 bases at V and 2 bases at J, with 22 bases between the two ends. This chain's CDR3 is CASSPLPGGQGTYEQYF. CDR3 in DNA: TGTGCCAGCAGCCCCCTGCCCGGAGGCCAGGGGACCTACGAGCAGTACTTC.

The chain carries TRBV6-2 or TRBV6-3 and TRBJ2-7, with D unclear. The CDR3 has 13 amino acids. Trimming left V 3 bases short and J 3 bases short, with 9 bases between. In germline, CDR1 is MNHEY, CDR2 SVGEGT. CDR3 DNA sequence: TGTGCCAGCAGTTATCGACCGATCTACGAGCAGTACTTC. Protein sequence: CASSYRPIYEQYF.

The J gene is TRBJ2-3, the V gene TRBV12-3 or TRBV12-4, with 11 bases aligning to TRBD2. The CDR3 length is 15 residues. V shed 3 bases and J 7 bases; nucleotides not matched to a gene: 6. In DNA form, the CDR3 reads TGTGCCAGCAGTTTCACTAGCGGGGGCGCGTATACGCAGTATTTT. Its protein is CASSFTSGGAYTQYF.

This clonotype was seen at least ten times. Germline and junction disagree at one end, which may indicate a read error. V is TRBV12-3 or TRBV12-4 and J is TRBJ2-7; 7 bases are a match to TRBD2. The CDR3 extends over 11 amino acids. The CDR3 loop reads CASSGGGEQYF. The CDR3 bases are TGCGCCAGCAGTGGGGGAGGGGAGCAGTACTTC.

J is TRBJ2-7 and V is TRBV5-1; D ambiguous. This CDR3 region has 13 residues. CDR1 is SGHRS, CDR2 YFSETQ, per germline. The ends were cut back, 2 bases at V and 6 bases at J, with 12 bases in the middle. This CDR3 reads CASSFKGSGEQYF. CDR3 bases: TGCGCCAGCAGCTTTAAGGGATCGGGCGAGCAGTACTTC.

This rearrangement joins TRBV2 to TRBJ2-7; no reliable D call. From germline, CDR1 is SNHLY and CDR2 FYNNEI. This CDR3 has 13 amino acids. Deletions cut 4 bases from V and 5 bases from J, with 12 bases between. The CDR3 is CASSGRQFDEQYF. The CDR3, as DNA: TGTGCCAGCAGTGGAAGGCAGTTTGACGAGCAGTACTTC.

This clonotype turned up a few times. Here the CDR3 DNA reads TGTGCCAGCAGTCGGGGCCTTGGGCATGAGCAGTTCTTC. As protein: CASSRGLGHEQFF. The gene calls are TRBV2 and TRBJ2-1; D tentatively reads TRBD1 or TRBD2 (5 bases each). Germline loops: CDR1 SNHLY, CDR2 FYNNEI. This CDR3 is 13 amino acids long. V was cut by 5 bases and J by 8 bases, with 13 bases left in between.

This clonotype was observed a few times. The chain recombines TRBV20-1 with TRBJ1-5, with 8 bases aligning to TRBD1. The CDR3 spans 17 residues. Looked up from germline, CDR1 is DFQATT and CDR2 is SNEGSKA (reference sequence). V shed 1 base, J shed 6 bases, and the junction held 14 bases outside the gene matches. CDR3 in amino acids: CSARGYPGGERSQPQHF. CDR3 nucleotide sequence: TGCAGTGCTAGAGGTTATCCAGGGGGCGAGAGGAGTCAGCCCCAGCATTTT.

In this sample, this clonotype turned up a few times. The V and J genes are TRBV19 and TRBJ2-3; 7 bases are a match to TRBD2. Trimming removed 4 bases from V and 4 bases from J; junction bases left unmatched: 11. The CDR3 runs 16 residues. From germline, CDR1 is LNHDA and CDR2 SQIVND (reference sequence). In DNA, the CDR3 is TGTGCCAGTAGTAAGTCCAGCGGGATTACCCCAGATACGCAGTATTTT. Its translation: CASSKSSGITPDTQYF. The whole variable domain, filled in from reference TRBV19 and TRBJ2-3, reads DGGITQSPKYLFRKEGQNVTLSCEQNLNHDAMYWYRQDPGQGLRLIYYSQIVNDFQKGDIAEGYSVSREKKESFPLTVTSAQKNPTAFYLCASSKSSGITPDTQYFGPGTRLTVL.

This clonotype was observed a handful of times. The chain links TRBV28 to TRBJ1-5, with 7 bases identical to TRBD1. The germline V gene encodes CDR1 MDHEN and CDR2 SYDVKM. Trimming removed 2 bases from V and 1 base from J; junction bases left unmatched: 5. The CDR3 totals 16 residues. The CDR3 here is CASSLDRALSNQPQHF. Written as DNA, the CDR3 is TGTGCCAGCAGTTTAGACAGGGCTTTGAGCAATCAGCCCCAGCATTTT.

The chain joins TRBV20-1 to TRBJ2-7, with 10 nucleotides matching TRBD1. Germline V gene lookup returns CDR1 DFQATT and CDR2 SNEGSKA (reference sequence). Losses at the gene ends were 1 base for V and 4 bases for J; bases not matched to a gene: 4. The CDR3 consists of 14 residues. CDR3 DNA: TGCAGTGCTAGAGTGGGACAGGGGATGTACGAGCAGTACTTC. Its protein is CSARVGQGMYEQYF.

The chain links TRBV12-3 or TRBV12-4 to TRBJ1-2, with D unclear. CDR3 length: 13 residues. The V end lost 2 bases, the J end lost 8 bases, and 12 bases lay between the germline ends. For the CDR3, the DNA is TGTGCCAGCAGTTTAACTCGTCGTAGGGGCTACACCTTC. Protein: CASSLTRRRGYTF.

V usage is TRBV7-2 and J usage is TRBJ2-1; 7 bases are shared with TRBD2. The V gene end was trimmed by 2 bases and the J gene end by 5 bases; junction bases not matched to a gene: 9. Germline assignment: CDR1 SGHTA and CDR2 FQGNSA. There are 16 residues in the CDR3. The CDR3 here is CASSLSGAGSHNEQFF. The CDR3 nucleotides read TGTGCCAGCAGCTTATCGGGAGCGGGGTCTCACAATGAGCAGTTCTTC. Full variable domain (outside the CDR3, taken from reference TRBV7-2 and TRBJ2-1): GAGVSQSPSNKVTEKGKDVELRCDPISGHTALYWYRQSLGQGLEFLIYFQGNSAPDKSGLPSDRFSAERTGGSVSTLTIQRTQQEDSAVYLCASSLSGAGSHNEQFFGPGTRLTVL.

This clonotype was seen a few times. The chain employs TRBV4-1 and TRBJ1-3; 8 bases match TRBD1. V dropped 0 bases and J dropped 3; count of bases not matched to a gene: 7. In germline, CDR1 is MGHRA, CDR2 YSYEKL. The CDR3 is 17 amino acids. CDR3 protein: CASSQEPQGASGNTIYF. DNA of the CDR3: TGCGCCAGCAGCCAAGAGCCCCAGGGGGCAAGTGGAAACACCATATATTTT.